The entry below describes one T cell receptor beta chain. The data are from a study of blood T cell repertoires in COVID-19. The CDR3 has 13 residues. Repertoires were generated with immunoSEQ multiplex PCR, while TCRdb's copy carries only in-frame clones and drops some. The top ten clones hold under 6% of a sample with 300,000 to 350,000 clones, over 80% of them seen once. V gene TRBV21-1 combines with J gene TRBJ2-7; TRBD2, the D gene given by the table, was not confirmed from the DNA. TRBV21-1 is a pseudogene locus. The source material was PBMCs or T cells enriched from blood (not recorded which). The source is a man aged 25-40 years who had recovered from COVID-19. The DNA of the CDR3 is TGTGCCAGCAGCGTGAAGGGGGGGTACGAGCAGTACTTC. The encoded protein is CASSVKGGYEQYF.